This T cell receptor (beta chain) was profiled in a study of early stage breast cancer tumors listed by TCRdb under 2017. Regarding the research as a whole: Of the 15 to 20 invasive breast tumors, about 13 were found to be estrogen receptor-positive, progesterone receptor-positive and HER2-negative. Of the approximately 12 ER+/PR+/HER2- tumors, eight were classified as invasive ductal carcinomas and four as invasive lobular carcinomas. Across all samples, about 2.9 million templates representing over a million unique clonotypes were detected. On average, each sample had approximately 9.2-fold read coverage.

As concerns this clone: The antigen this receptor binds is unknown. Nothing much larger sits one base from this clone, and base qualities are not available.

V is clipped by 0 bases and J by 9 bases, and the sequence between their germline boundaries is 10 bases long. From a lookup of the germline V gene (reference sequence), CDR1 and CDR2 are SGHNT and YYREEE. The CDR3 sequence holds 13 residues, the cysteine and phenylalanine included. Kept here is only the CDR3 DNA, which spans 39 bases and is read in frame from base 1. The study profiled bulk TCR beta-chain repertoires in matched peripheral blood, tumor and adjacent normal breast tissue taken from approximately 15 patients with early-stage breast cancer. Before surgery, about 5-10 mL of whole blood was collected in EDTA tubes and processed within 2 hours. Peripheral blood mononuclear cells were isolated by Ficoll-Paque centrifugation in SepMate-50 tubes. For storage in liquid nitrogen, PBMCs were cryopreserved as aliquots of about 1.9 to 4.5 million cells in about 90% FBS with 10% DMSO. The Qiagen AllPrep DNA/RNA Mini kit was used to extract genomic DNA.

Every sample was amplified as two independent genomic DNA replicates, using approximately 550 ng for blood and around 1.5 ug for tumor or normal breast. TCRB sequencing of genomic DNA was carried out with the ImmunoSeq Intro kit according to the manufacturer's instructions. The multiplex PCR ran for about 31 cycles using proprietary primers and spike-in control sequences for absolute quantification. Single-end 150-bp reads were used to sequence an 87-bp fragment spanning the CDR3 and the flanking V and J genes. Seven samples, each with two replicates, were multiplexed per lane of an Illumina MiSeq using version 3.0 chemistry. In the authors' own workflow: Raw data were processed with the vendor's proprietary pipeline, and both replicates were merged into a single result per sample. Clonotypes were defined as productive rearrangements sharing the V-gene family, CDR3 amino acid sequence and J-gene segment. To compute clonality, the normalized Shannon entropy (Pielou evenness) of TCRB abundances was subtracted from 1. T cell density was estimated as total templates divided by the number of input cells, with the number of input cells inferred from the DNA input amount. Total repertoire diversity and clonality were estimated with Recon using default parameters. Clonotypes with over 0.1% abundance in tumor and at least 32-fold higher abundance in tumor than in normal breast were defined as tumor-enriched. Here the immuneACCESS table is served through TCRdb, limited to in-frame sequences with V and J called. Missing clones are a known gap in these copies; in checked studies unresolved V genes cover under half, and the rest lacks a known reason. V and J calls and clone size come straight from that table; D and trimming were deduced from the DNA. The sample yields tens of thousands of clones; 70% to 80% were counted once. The top ten constitute approximately 3.6% of the sample.

Results and caveats for the whole study, not just this receptor: Compared with adjacent normal breast tissue, tumors had higher clonality and 2 to 3-fold greater T cell density. The small cohort size prevented analysis by tumor subtype. Repertoires from blood and normal breast were more alike than repertoires from blood and tumor, and in about 90% of the 16 patients, comparing each tissue with blood separated tumor from normal. Bulk genomic DNA sequencing of unsorted cells missed chain pairing and functional markers such as CD4, CD8 and FOXP3. Enriched TCRB sequences shared across patients were mostly commonly generated sequences, unlikely to play an important role in the tumor microenvironment.

The sequence links TRBV5-4 to TRBJ1-3; no D gene can be assigned with confidence. Sequencing input: blood. This sequence was found in a person younger than 45 with breast cancer. The DNA sequence is as follows: TGTGCCAGCAGCTTGGAGCCGGAGGGCACCATATATTTT. It specifies CASSLEPEGTIYF.